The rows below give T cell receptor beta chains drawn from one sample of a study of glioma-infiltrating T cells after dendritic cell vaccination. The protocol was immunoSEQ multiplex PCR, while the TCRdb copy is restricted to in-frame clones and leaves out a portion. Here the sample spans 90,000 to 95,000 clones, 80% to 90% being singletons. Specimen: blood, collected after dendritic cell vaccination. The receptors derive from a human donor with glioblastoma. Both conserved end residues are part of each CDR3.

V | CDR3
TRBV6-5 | CASGEAGGSYNEQFF
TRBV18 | CASSLFGQGAVSNQPQHF
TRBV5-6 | CASSRTGQGYEQYF
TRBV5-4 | CASSLDPSAGGNEQFF
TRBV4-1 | CASSPGGAATEAFF
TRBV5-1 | CASSFEQQQYF
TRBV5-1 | CASTQGPLSGANVLTF
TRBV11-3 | CASSYGRDTGELFF
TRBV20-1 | CSAQSRNEQFF
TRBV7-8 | CASSLVSGGDYGYTF
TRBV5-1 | CASSLGAAVTGELFF
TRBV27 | CASSLTGGGEKLFF
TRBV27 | CASRLTTGANVLTF
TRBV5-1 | CASSLAGVSQETQYF
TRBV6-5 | CASGGQWNTEAFF
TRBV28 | CASSLGGRGNTIYF
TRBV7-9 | CASPSWGDPRKDDNEQFF
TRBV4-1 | CASRQTTGGGSTDTQYF
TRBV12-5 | CASGLGGGTVGQPQHF
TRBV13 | CASSRRRGGGTGELFF
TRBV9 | CASSVALNTEAFF
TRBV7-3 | CASSSRPAGGTNEQFF
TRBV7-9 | CASSLPTGGGTEAFF
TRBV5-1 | CASSLEGQGSNQPQHF
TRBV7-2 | CASSLDGVATNEKLFF
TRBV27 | CASSFELAGVNEQFF
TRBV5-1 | CASSSGTLHTEAFF
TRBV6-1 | CASSDRGYTTEAFF
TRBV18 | CASSPTGGGYYNEQFF
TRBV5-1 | CASSLGTEGQPQHF
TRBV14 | CASSQDRGKAATNEKLFF
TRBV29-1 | CSVEDRATDYGYTF
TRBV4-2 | CASSQAGTGFGYYGYTF
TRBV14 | CASSQVELGGYTF
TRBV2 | CATRTGRNTEAFF
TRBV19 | CASSSYWGGRQETQYF
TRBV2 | CASNGGLAANQPQHF
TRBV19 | CASTPLWNTEAFF
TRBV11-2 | CASSLDTSLTGRSYNEQFF
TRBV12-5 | CASGLIEEIAVLTF
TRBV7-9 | CASSPLAGGRSYNEQFF
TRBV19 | CASSIGGTGLNTEAFF
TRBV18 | CASSPLTGANTGELFF
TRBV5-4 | CASSRSQGNEQYF
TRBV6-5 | CASSRGRGTDTQYF
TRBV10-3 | CAISEDRGRSGELFF
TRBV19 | CASSIDRGGLNTEAFF
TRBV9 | CASSVGIGDYGYTF
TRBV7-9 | CASSSYTNANSPLHF
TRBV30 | CAWSVRDNQPQHF
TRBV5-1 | CASSFQGGGEKLFF
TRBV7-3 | CASSPRNTGELFF
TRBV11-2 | CASSLIAGEQYF
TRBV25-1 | CASTSGGSYNEQFF
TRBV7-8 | CASSPTSGGGTGELFF
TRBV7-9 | CASSPGGNQPQHF
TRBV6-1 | CASSGTGGRNQPQHF
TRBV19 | CASSSGQGLSGNTIYF